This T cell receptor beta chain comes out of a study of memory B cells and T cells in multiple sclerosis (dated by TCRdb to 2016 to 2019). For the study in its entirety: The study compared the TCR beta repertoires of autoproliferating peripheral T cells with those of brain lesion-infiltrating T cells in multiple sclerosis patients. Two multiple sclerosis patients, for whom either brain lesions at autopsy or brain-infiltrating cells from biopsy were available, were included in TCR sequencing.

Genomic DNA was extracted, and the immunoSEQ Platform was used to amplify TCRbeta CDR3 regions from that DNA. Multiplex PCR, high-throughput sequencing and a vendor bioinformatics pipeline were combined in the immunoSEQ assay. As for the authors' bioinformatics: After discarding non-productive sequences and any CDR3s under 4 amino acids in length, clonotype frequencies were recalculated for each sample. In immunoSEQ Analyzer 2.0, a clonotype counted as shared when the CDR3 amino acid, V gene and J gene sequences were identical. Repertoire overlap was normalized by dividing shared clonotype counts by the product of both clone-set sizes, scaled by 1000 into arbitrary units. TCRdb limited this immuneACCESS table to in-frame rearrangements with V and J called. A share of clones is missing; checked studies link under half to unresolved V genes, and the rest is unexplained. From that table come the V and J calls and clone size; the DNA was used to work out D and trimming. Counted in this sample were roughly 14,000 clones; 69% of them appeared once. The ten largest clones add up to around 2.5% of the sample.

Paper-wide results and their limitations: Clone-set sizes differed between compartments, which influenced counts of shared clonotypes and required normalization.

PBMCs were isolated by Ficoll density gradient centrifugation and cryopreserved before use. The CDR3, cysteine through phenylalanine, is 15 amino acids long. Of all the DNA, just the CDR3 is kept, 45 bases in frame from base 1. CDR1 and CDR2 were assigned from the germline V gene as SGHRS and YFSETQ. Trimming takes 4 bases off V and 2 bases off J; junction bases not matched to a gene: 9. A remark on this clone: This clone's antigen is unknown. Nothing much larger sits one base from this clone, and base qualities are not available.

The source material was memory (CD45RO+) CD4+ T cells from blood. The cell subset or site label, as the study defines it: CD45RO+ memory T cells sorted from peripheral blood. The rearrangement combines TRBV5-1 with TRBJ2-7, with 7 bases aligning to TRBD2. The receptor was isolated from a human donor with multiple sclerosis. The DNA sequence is TGCGCCAGCAGCCTCGAGCCGGGAGGCACCTACGAGCAGTACTTC. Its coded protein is CASSLEPGGTYEQYF.